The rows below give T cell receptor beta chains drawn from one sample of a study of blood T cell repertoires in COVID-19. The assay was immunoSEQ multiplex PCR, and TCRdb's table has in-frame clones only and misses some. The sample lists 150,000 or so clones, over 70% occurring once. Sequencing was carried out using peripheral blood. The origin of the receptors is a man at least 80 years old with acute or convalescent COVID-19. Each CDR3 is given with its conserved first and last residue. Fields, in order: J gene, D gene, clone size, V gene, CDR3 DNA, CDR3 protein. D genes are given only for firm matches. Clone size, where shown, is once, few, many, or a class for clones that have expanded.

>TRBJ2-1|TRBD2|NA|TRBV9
TGTGCCAGCAGCCTTAGCGGGAGCTCCTACAATGAGCAGTTCTTC
CASSLSGSSYNEQFF
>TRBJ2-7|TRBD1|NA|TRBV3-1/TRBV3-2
TGTGCCAGCAGCCTCCGATCTGGACAGGGCCCCTACGAGCAGTACTTC
CASSLRSGQGPYEQYF
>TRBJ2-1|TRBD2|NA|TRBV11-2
TGTGCCAGCAGCTTCGGGGCCGCGGGGGGGACCTACAATGAGCAGTTCTTC
CASSFGAAGGTYNEQFF
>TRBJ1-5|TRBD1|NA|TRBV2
TGTGCCAGCCGAGCGCGACAGGGGTTGAATCAGCCCCAGCATTTT
CASRARQGLNQPQHF
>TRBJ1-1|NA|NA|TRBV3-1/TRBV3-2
TGTGCCAGCAGCTCCACAGGGACTGAAGCTTTCTTT
CASSSTGTEAFF
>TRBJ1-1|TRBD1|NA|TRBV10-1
TGCGCCAGCAGCGCGGGGACAGGGGGAACGAACACTGAAGCTTTCTTT
CASSAGTGGTNTEAFF
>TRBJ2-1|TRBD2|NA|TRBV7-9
TGTGCCAGCGCTCGGGAGGCCCTTTATAGTGAGCAGTTCTTC
CASAREALYSEQFF
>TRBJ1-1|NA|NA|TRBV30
TGTGCCTGGAGTGTACTGGGGCGAAGGACTGAAGCTTTCTTT
CAWSVLGRRTEAFF
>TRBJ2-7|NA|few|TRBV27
TGTGCCAGCAGTTTTATAGCGGCGGGGCGGCAGTACTTC
CASSFIAAGRQYF
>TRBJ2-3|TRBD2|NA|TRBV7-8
TGTGCCAGCAGCGGAAGGCTAGCGGGAGGGCCACATACGCAGTATTTT
CASSGRLAGGPHTQYF
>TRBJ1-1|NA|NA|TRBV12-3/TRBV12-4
TGTGCCAGCAGTAAGTGGGGCGGGGATGAAGCTTTCTTT
CASSKWGGDEAFF
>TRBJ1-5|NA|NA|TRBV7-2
TGTGCCAGCAGAAGGGGGGGTGGGCCCCAGCATTTT
CASRRGGGPQHF
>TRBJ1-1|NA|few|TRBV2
TGTGCCAGCAATGCGGACAATCAGAACACTGAAGCTTTCTTT
CASNADNQNTEAFF
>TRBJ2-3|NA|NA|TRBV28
TGTGCCAGCAGTTTATCCCTACCGTTCACAGATACGCAGTATTTT
CASSLSLPFTDTQYF
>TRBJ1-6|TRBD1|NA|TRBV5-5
TGTGCCAGCAGCTTTTTCATTACAGGGGGTTCACCCCTCCACTTT
CASSFFITGGSPLHF
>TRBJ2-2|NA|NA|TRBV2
TGTGCCAGCAGCAGGGCAGGGTTGGTGGGGGAGCTGTTTTTT
CASSRAGLVGELFF
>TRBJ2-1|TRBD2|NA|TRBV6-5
TGTGCCAGCAGTCAAAGCGGGAGCTCCTACAATGAGCAGTTCTTC
CASSQSGSSYNEQFF
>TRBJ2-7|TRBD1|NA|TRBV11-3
TGTGCCAGCAGCCCGCCGGGACAGCCTCCTGGGTCCTACGAGCAGTACTTC
CASSPPGQPPGSYEQYF
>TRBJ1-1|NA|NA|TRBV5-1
TGCGCCAGCAGCGGGCAGGGGATAGACACTGAAGCTTTCTTT
CASSGQGIDTEAFF
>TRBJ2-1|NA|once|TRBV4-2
TGTGCCAGCAGCCGGGGCCTACTAGCTCTCGGGGGCAATGAGCAGTTCTTC
CASSRGLLALGGNEQFF
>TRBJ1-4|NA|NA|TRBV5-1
TGCGCCAGCAGCTTAAATTCAGGGGTTAATGAAAAACTGTTTTTT
CASSLNSGVNEKLFF
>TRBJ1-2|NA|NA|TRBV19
TGTGCCAGTAGTTCTGCCAGTGCAAATAACTATGGCTACACCTTC
CASSSASANNYGYTF
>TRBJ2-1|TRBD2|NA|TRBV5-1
TGCGCCAGCAGCTTGGTGGGACTAGTAAGCAATGAGCAGTTCTTC
CASSLVGLVSNEQFF
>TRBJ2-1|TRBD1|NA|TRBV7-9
TGTGCCAGCAGCTCATACCGGGGACAGTACAATGAGCAGTTCTTC
CASSSYRGQYNEQFF
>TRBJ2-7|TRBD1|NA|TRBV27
TGTGCCAGCAGTTCCCGACCGGGACAGGGATCCCTTTACGAGCAGTACTTC
CASSSRPGQGSLYEQYF
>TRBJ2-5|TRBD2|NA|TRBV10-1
TGCGCCAGCAGTGAGGGGAGTTTAGCGGGAACCCAAGAGACCCAGTACTTC
CASSEGSLAGTQETQYF
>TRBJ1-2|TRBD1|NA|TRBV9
TGTGCCAGCAGCGTAGGGACAGGCTATGGCTACACCTTC
CASSVGTGYGYTF
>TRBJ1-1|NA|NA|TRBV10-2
TGCGCCAGCAGTGAGTTAGCCACTGAAGCTTTCTTT
CASSELATEAFF
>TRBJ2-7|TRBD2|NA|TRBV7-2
TGTGCCAGCAGCCCTCGACTAGCGGGGGCCTACGAGCAGTACTTC
CASSPRLAGAYEQYF
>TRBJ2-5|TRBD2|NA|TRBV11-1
TGTGCCAGCAGCTTAGCCGGTTGGGGGGGCCAAGAGACCCAGTACTTC
CASSLAGWGGQETQYF
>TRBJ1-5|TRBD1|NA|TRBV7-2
TGTGCCAGCAGCTCGGGACAGGGAAGCTATCAGCCCCAGCATTTT
CASSSGQGSYQPQHF
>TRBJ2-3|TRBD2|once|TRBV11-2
TGTGCCAGCAGCCCAGGGACTAGCGGGACAAGCACAGATACGCAGTATTTT
CASSPGTSGTSTDTQYF
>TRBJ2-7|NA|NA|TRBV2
TGTGCCAGCACAGGCCCATCGCCCATCTACGAGCAGTACTTC
CASTGPSPIYEQYF
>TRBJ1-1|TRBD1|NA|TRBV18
TGTGCCAGCTCGTCAGGGGACAGGTTATACACTGAAGCTTTCTTT
CASSSGDRLYTEAFF